The clone carrying this T cell receptor (beta chain) was detected only a few times. The entry originates in a study of cytotoxic CD8 clonotypes in ibrutinib-treated CLL. The V end was cut by 4 bases, the J end by 2 bases, with 21 bases between. This CDR3 spans 17 amino acids. CDR1 is MNHNS and CDR2 is SASEGT in the germline V gene. Measured with immunoSEQ multiplex PCR; TCRdb has only the in-frame clones, and not every one. The table lists approximately 350,000 clones, 60% to 80% of them singletons. This chain joins TRBV6-1 and TRBJ2-7; D might be TRBD2 (5 bases). Sequencing was performed on PBMCs, taken after 36 months of ibrutinib treatment. The clonotype was recovered from a human donor with chronic lymphocytic leukemia. CDR3 bases: TGTGCCAGCAGTGTGAAACCACAGAGCGGTAAGGCCTACGAGCAGTACTTC. Translating it yields CASSVKPQSGKAYEQYF.